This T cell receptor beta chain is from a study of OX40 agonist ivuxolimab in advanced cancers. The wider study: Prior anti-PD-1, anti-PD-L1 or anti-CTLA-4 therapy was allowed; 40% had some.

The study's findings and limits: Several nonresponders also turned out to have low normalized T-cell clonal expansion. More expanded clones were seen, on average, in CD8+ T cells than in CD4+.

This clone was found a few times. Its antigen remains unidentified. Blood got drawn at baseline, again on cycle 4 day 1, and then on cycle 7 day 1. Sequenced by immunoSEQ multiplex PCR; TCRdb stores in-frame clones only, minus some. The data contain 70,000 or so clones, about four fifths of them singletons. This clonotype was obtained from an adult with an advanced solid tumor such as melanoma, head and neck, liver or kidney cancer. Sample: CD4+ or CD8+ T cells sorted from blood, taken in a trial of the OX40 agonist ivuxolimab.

The CDR3 protein is CAIGTEIYEQYF. The DNA of the CDR3 is TGTGCCATCGGGACAGAGATCTACGAGCAGTACTTC. The chain uses TRBV10-3 and TRBJ2-7; 7 bases are a match to TRBD1. V lost 8 bases and J lost 3; bases outside the gene matches: 4. From germline, CDR1 is ENHRY and CDR2 SYGVKD. This CDR3 spans 12 amino acids.